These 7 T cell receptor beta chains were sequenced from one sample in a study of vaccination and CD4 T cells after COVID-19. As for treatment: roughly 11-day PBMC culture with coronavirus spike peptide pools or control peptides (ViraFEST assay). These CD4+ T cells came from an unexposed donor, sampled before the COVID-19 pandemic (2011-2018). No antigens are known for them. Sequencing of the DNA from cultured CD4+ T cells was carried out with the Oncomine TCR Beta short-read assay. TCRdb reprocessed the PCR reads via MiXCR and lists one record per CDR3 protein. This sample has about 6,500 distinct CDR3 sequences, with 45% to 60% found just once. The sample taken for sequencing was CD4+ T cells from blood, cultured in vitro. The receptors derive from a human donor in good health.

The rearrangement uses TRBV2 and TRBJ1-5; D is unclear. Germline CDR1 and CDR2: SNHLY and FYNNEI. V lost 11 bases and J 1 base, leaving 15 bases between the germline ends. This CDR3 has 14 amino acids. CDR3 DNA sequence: TGTGCCTGGAGATCGTGGGAAAGCAATCAGCCCCAGCATTTT. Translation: CAWRSWESNQPQHF.

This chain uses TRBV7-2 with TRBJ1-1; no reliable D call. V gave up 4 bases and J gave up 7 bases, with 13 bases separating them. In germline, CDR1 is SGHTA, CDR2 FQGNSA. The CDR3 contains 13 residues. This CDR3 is CASSSPPMLEAFF. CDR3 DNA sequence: TGTGCCAGCAGCTCCCCACCTATGCTTGAAGCTTTCTTT.

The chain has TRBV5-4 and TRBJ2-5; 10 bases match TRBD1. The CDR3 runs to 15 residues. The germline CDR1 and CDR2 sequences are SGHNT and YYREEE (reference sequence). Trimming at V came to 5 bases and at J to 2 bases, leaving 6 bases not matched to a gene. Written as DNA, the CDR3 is TGTGCCAGCAGGAGCGGGACAGGGGATCAAGAGACCCAGTACTTC. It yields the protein CASRSGTGDQETQYF.

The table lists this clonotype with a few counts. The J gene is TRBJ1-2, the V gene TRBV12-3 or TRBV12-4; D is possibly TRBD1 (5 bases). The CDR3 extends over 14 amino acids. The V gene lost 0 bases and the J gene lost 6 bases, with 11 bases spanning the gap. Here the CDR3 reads CASSLAGYRNGYTF. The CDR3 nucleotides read TGTGCCAGCAGTTTAGCAGGGTACAGGAATGGCTACACCTTC.

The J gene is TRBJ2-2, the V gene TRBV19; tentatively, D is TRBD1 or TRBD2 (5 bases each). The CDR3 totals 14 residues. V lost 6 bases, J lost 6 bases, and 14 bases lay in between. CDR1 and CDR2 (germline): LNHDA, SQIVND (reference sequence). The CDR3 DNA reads TGTGCCAGTAGGGGGGTGATTGGCGCCGGGGAGCTGTTTTTT. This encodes CASRGVIGAGELFF.

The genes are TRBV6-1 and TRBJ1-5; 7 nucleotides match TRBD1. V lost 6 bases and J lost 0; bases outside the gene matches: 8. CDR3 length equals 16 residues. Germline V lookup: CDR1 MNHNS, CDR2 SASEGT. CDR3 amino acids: CASSLAGTASNQPQHF. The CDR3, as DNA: TGTGCCAGCAGCCTCGCTGGGACAGCTAGCAATCAGCCCCAGCATTTT.

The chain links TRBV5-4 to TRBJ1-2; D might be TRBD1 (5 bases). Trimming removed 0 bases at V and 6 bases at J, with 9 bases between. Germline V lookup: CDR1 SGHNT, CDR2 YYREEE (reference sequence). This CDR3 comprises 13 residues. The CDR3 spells CASSLVAGNGYTF. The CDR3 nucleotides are TGTGCCAGCAGCTTGGTGGCAGGGAATGGCTACACCTTC.